The clone carrying this TCR beta chain was seen ten or more times. The antigen is undetermined. TCRbeta library construction was performed incorporating unique molecular identifiers. MiXCR, applied by TCRdb to the PCR reads, yields one record per CDR3 protein. The sample lists around 700,000 distinct CDR3 sequences; around 12% were seen once. V was cut by 4 bases and J by 2 bases, with 3 bases left in between. The CDR3 is made up of 11 amino acids. Germline V CDR1 and CDR2: LGHDT, YNNKEL (reference sequence). This record comes from a study of T-cell reconstitution after alpha-beta-depleted transplantation in children. Study results and limitations: After one year, T-cell counts and TCRbeta diversity mostly came from new T cells. Surviving recipient T cells and thymic progenitors underlay high day-60 TCRbeta diversity in some patients. Alpha-beta T cells about two months after transplant reportedly derived from several hundred expanded graft clones.

The TCR comes from a girl aged 2 to 9 with congenital amegakaryocytic thrombocytopenia, due to receive a stem cell transplant. The sample in question was PBMCs, obtained before TCRalphabeta/CD19-depleted stem cell transplant. The chain links TRBV3-1 to TRBJ2-7, with D hard to call. The CDR3 DNA sequence: TGTGCCAGCAGCCGAACCTACGAGCAGTACTTC. Translation gives CASSRTYEQYF.